The entry below describes one T cell receptor (beta chain). This entry is derived from a study of T cells expressing NK-cell markers. TCRdb re-called the 5' RACE reads; every CDR3 protein appears as one record, without DNA. The table for this sample gives 130,000 to 150,000 distinct CDR3 sequences. The length of the CDR3 is 17 residues. The source material was blood T cells: a sorted CD56 or NKG2C T cell subset, CD4+ or CD8+ T cells, or bulk PBMC T cells (not recorded which). The chain employs TRBV12-3 or TRBV12-4 and TRBJ2-1; TCRdb indicates TRBD1, and absent DNA this call remains unverified. The TCR was taken from a young man in good health. This CDR3 reads CASSLIIRTGGYNEQFF.